The clone carrying this TCR beta chain showed up just once. These data come from a study of radiotherapy plus CTLA-4 blockade in lung cancer. Study as a whole: Disease control was achieved by just over 30% of patients, and objective responses by 18%.

Libraries were prepared by immunoSEQ multiplex PCR; TCRdb keeps only in-frame clonotypes and omits some of them. This sample has tens of thousands of clones, with 78% found just once. Germline V gene data show CDR1 as SGDLS and CDR2 as YYNGEE. This CDR3 is built from 13 residues. The germline V and J ends were trimmed by 3 bases and 3 bases, with 8 bases remaining between them. V usage is TRBV9 and J usage is TRBJ2-3; D perhaps matches TRBD2 (6 bases). The TCR was taken from a human donor with non-small cell lung cancer whose response to radiotherapy plus ipilimumab could not be evaluated. Some clones in this sample may be carry-over from other donors' samples. The sequencing used peripheral blood, collected from a patient treated with radiotherapy plus ipilimumab. The chain's CDR3 is CASSEGRTDTQYF. DNA for the CDR3: TGTGCCAGCAGCGAGGGGAGGACAGATACGCAGTATTTT.